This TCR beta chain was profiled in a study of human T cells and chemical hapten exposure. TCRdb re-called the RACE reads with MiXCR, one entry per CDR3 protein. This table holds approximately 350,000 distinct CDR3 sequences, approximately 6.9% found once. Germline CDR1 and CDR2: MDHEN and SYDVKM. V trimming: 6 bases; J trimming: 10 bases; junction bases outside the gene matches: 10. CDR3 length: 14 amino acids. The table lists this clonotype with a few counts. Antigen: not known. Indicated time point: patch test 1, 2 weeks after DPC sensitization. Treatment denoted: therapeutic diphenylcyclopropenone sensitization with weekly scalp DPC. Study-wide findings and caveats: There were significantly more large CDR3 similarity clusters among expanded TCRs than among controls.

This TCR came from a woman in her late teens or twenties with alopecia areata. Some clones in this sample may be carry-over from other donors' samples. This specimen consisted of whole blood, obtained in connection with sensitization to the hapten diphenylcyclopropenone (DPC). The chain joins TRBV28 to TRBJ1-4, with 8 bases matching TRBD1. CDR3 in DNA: TGTGCCAGCAGCACGACAGGGGTGATGGGAAAACTGTTTTTT. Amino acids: CASSTTGVMGKLFF.